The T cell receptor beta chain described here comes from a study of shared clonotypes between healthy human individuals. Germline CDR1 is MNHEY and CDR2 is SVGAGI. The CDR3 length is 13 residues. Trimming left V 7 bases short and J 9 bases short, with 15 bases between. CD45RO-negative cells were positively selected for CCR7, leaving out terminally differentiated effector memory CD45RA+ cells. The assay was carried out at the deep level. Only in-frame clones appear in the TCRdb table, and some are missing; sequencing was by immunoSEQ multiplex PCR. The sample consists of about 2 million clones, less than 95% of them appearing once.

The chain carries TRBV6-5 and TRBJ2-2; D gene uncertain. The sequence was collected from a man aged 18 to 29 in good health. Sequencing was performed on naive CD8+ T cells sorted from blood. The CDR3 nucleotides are TGTGCCAGCACCCCGTCCGGCCTTCGGGAGCTGTTTTTT. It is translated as CASTPSGLRELFF.